Listed below are T cell receptor beta chains from one sample, sequenced in a study of cytomegalovirus exposure and HLA in healthy donors. TCRdb's table, derived via immunoSEQ multiplex PCR, lists solely in-frame clones and lacks some. The sample lists approximately 150,000 clones, around 79% occurring once. The source material was PBMCs. The receptors were sampled from a man aged 40-49 years in good health and CMV-seronegative. Each CDR3 is given with its conserved first and last residue. Clone size is given for some rows only: seen once, a few or many times, or a class if the clone is expanded.

V: TRBV5-1; J: TRBJ2-1; size: .; CDR3: CASSLEGLAPNEQFF
V: TRBV21-1; J: TRBJ2-5; size: once; CDR3: CASTLAGGVGTQETQYF
V: TRBV14; J: TRBJ2-3; size: .; CDR3: CASSKLGEATDTQYF
V: TRBV5-1; J: TRBJ1-2; size: .; CDR3: CASSFGDYGYTF
V: TRBV19; J: TRBJ2-5; size: .; CDR3: CASKTDRGGAQETQYF
V: TRBV28; J: TRBJ2-1; size: .; CDR3: CASSLLSGDPGNEQFF
V: TRBV6-5; J: TRBJ1-5; size: .; CDR3: CASSEARQPQHF
V: TRBV7-6; J: .; size: .; CDR3: CASSRSSAAAGATYEQYF
V: TRBV4-2; J: TRBJ1-2; size: .; CDR3: CASSQERDSYGYTF
V: TRBV29-1; J: TRBJ2-1; size: few; CDR3: CSAPGLVFGSYNEQFF
V: TRBV27; J: TRBJ2-3; size: .; CDR3: CASSPTSGRSTDTQYF
V: TRBV6-6; J: TRBJ2-7; size: .; CDR3: CASSNSPYEQYF
V: TRBV19; J: TRBJ2-3; size: .; CDR3: CAISDRYTDTQYF
V: TRBV28; J: TRBJ2-7; size: .; CDR3: CASRSGTTAYEQYF
V: TRBV11-3; J: TRBJ2-2; size: .; CDR3: CASSFPGSGELFF
V: TRBV27; J: TRBJ2-3; size: .; CDR3: CASRGGRLTDTQYF